Following are 11 T cell receptor beta chains from one sample sequenced in a study of blood T cell repertoires in COVID-19. Generated by immunoSEQ multiplex PCR, the TCRdb table keeps only in-frame clones and is missing some. The table lists 70,000 to 85,000 clones, roughly 84% of them singletons. The sequencing input was peripheral blood. All receptors derive from a woman older than 75 in a cohort sampled during active or convalescent COVID-19.

This sequence joins TRBV6-5 and TRBJ1-5; D perhaps matches TRBD1 (6 bases). This CDR3 is 15 amino acids long. The germline gives CDR1 MNHEY, CDR2 SVGAGI. Trimming stripped 2 bases from V and 2 bases from J, with 10 bases between. The CDR3 is CASSYQAGGNQPQHF. CDR3 in DNA: TGTGCCAGCAGTTACCAGGCAGGGGGCAATCAGCCCCAGCATTTT.

The rearrangement joins TRBV28 to TRBJ1-3; 8 bases are a match to TRBD1. V lost 4 bases to trimming and J lost 0 bases; unmatched junction nucleotides: 8. The CDR3 runs to 17 residues. Germline values: CDR1 MDHEN, CDR2 SYDVKM. CDR3: CASSSPRQGSSGNTIYF. CDR3 sequence (DNA): TGTGCCAGCAGTTCGCCTCGACAGGGGAGCTCTGGAAACACCATATATTTT.

This chain links TRBV6-6 with TRBJ2-2; possible D gene TRBD2, 5 bases. V was trimmed by 7 bases and J by 1 base, leaving 16 bases between them. The CDR3 consists of 16 residues. Germline V gives CDR1 MNHNY, CDR2 SVGAGI (reference sequence). Written as DNA, the CDR3 is TGTGCCAGCATCACAACGGGAACCTGGAACACCGGGGAGCTGTTTTTT. Residues: CASITTGTWNTGELFF.

V usage is TRBV24-1 and J usage is TRBJ2-2; no reliable D call. There are 15 residues in the CDR3. Per the germline V gene, CDR1 is KGHDR and CDR2 is SFDVKD. V dropped 5 bases and J dropped 0 bases, with 9 bases sitting between them. The CDR3 nucleotides are TGTGCCACCAGTGTTAGTATTGCGAACACCGGGGAGCTGTTTTTT. Translation: CATSVSIANTGELFF.

The V gene is TRBV5-1, the J gene TRBJ2-3; D unclear. The CDR3 extends over 13 amino acids. Per the germline V gene, CDR1 is SGHRS and CDR2 is YFSETQ. V gave up 3 bases and J gave up 7 bases, with 12 bases separating them. CDR3 nucleotides: TGCGCCAGCAGCTCCCCCCCCATCAATACGCAGTATTTT. Translated: CASSSPPINTQYF.

The table lists this clone with a few counts. The rearrangement uses TRBV5-8 and TRBJ1-1, with D unresolved. Germline lookup yields CDR1 SGHTS and CDR2 YDEGEE. This CDR3 is 15 amino acids long. Between the trimmed V and J ends, which lost 0 bases and 1 base, there was a span of 10 bases. The CDR3 region has the DNA TGTGCCAGCAGCTTGGCATGGAGGGCGAACACTGAAGCTTTCTTT. Encoded protein: CASSLAWRANTEAFF.

The gene calls are TRBV18 and TRBJ1-3, with TRBD1 matching over 8 bases. CDR3 length equals 14 residues. The junction had 7 bases not matched to a gene; V was cut back by 5 bases and J by 7 bases. CDR1 and CDR2 (germline): KGHSH, LQKENI. The CDR3 nucleotides are TGTGCCAGCTCATCGGGACAGGTTCAGAACACCATATATTTT. Translation gives CASSSGQVQNTIYF.

The chain employs TRBV5-1 and TRBJ1-1, with D hard to call. The CDR3 consists of 15 residues. V lost 4 bases, J lost 0 bases, and 13 bases lay in between. From germline, CDR1 is SGHRS and CDR2 YFSETQ. The CDR3, as DNA: TGCGCCAGCAGCGTTTCGGGGAGCATGAACACTGAAGCTTTCTTT. Protein product: CASSVSGSMNTEAFF.

This chain uses TRBV19 with TRBJ1-2; a possible D gene is TRBD1 (5 bases). The V end was cut by 1 base, the J end by 3 bases, with 9 bases between. The CDR3 covers 14 residues. Germline values: CDR1 LNHDA, CDR2 SQIVND (reference sequence). The CDR3 region has the DNA TGTGCCAGTAGTATAGGGGGGGTCGACTATGGCTACACCTTC. Translation: CASSIGGVDYGYTF.

The chain is built from TRBV7-9 and TRBJ2-1, with a possible D match to TRBD2 (5 bases). V was trimmed by 1 base and J by 3 bases, leaving 10 bases between them. Looked up from germline, CDR1 is SEHNR and CDR2 is FQNEAQ (reference sequence). CDR3 length: 15 amino acids. The CDR3 region is CASSLGTPNYNEQFF. CDR3 sequence (DNA): TGTGCCAGCAGCTTAGGGACTCCAAACTACAATGAGCAGTTCTTC. The full variable domain, completed using reference TRBV7-9 and TRBJ2-1, is DTGVSQNPRHKITKRGQNVTFRCDPISEHNRLYWYRQTLGQGPEFLTYFQNEAQLEKSRLLSDRFSAERPKGSFSTLEIQRTEQGDSAMYLCASSLGTPNYNEQFFGPGTRLTVL.

This chain joins TRBV2 and TRBJ1-2, with 12 bases lining up with TRBD1. The V gene's germline CDR1 is SNHLY and CDR2 FYNNEI. With V trimmed by 3 bases and J by 4 bases, 18 bases remained unmatched. This CDR3 has 20 amino acids. This CDR3 is CASSEHGGRDRGPLSYGYTF. CDR3 nucleotides: TGTGCCAGCAGTGAGCACGGGGGTCGGGACAGGGGGCCTCTGAGCTATGGCTACACCTTC.